These T cell receptor beta chains were read from a single sample in a study of T cells in localized non-small cell lung cancer. Using immunoSEQ multiplex PCR, the repertoire was profiled, and TCRdb retains in-frame clones only, with some absent. The repertoire holds around 39,000 clones, around nine tenths seen once, with less than 3.5% in the top ten. The sample was peripheral blood, taken before any cancer treatment. All receptors derive from a woman aged 35 to 75 with stage I lung adenocarcinoma. Both conserved end residues are part of each CDR3. Each record gives: CDR3 protein, CDR3 DNA, J gene, CDR3 length, V gene, clone size, D gene. The D gene is left open where the match is weak. Size values are once, few and many counts, or a class for expanded clones, and some rows have none.

CDR3: CASSRAHQETQYF
DNA: TGTGCCAGCAGCCGAGCGCATCAAGAGACCCAGTACTTC
J: TRBJ2-5
length: 13
V: TRBV2
size: .
D: .

CDR3: CASSLGGVGELATDTQYF
DNA: TGTGCCAGCAGCTTAGGGGGTGTGGGCGAACTAGCCACAGATACGCAGTATTTT
J: TRBJ2-3
length: 18
V: TRBV11-2
size: .
D: .

CDR3: CASSAGIYEQFF
DNA: TGTGCCAGCAGTGCGGGTATATATGAGCAGTTCTTC
J: TRBJ2-1
length: 12
V: TRBV2
size: .
D: .

CDR3: CASKRTDSNQPQHF
DNA: TGTGCCAGCAAAAGGACAGATAGCAATCAGCCCCAGCATTTT
J: TRBJ1-5
length: 14
V: TRBV2
size: few
D: .

CDR3: CASGESYEQYF
DNA: TGTGCCAGTGGGGAGTCCTACGAGCAGTACTTC
J: TRBJ2-7
length: 11
V: TRBV6-5
size: .
D: .

CDR3: CASSISTGLSYEQYF
DNA: TGTGCCAGTAGTATCTCGACAGGGCTCTCGTACGAGCAGTACTTC
J: TRBJ2-7
length: 15
V: TRBV19
size: .
D: TRBD1

CDR3: CASRQQGTDTQYF
DNA: TGTGCCAGTCGACAACAGGGAACAGATACGCAGTATTTT
J: TRBJ2-3
length: 13
V: TRBV7-6
size: .
D: .

CDR3: CAWSVQGEGLAGAEQFF
DNA: TGTGCCTGGAGTGTACAAGGTGAGGGGCTAGCGGGAGCTGAGCAGTTCTTC
J: TRBJ2-1
length: 17
V: TRBV30
size: .
D: TRBD2

CDR3: CASSQTGPHGYTF
DNA: TGTGCCAGCAGCCAGACAGGGCCCCATGGCTACACCTTC
J: TRBJ1-2
length: 13
V: TRBV6-6
size: .
D: TRBD1

CDR3: CASSSQGPETQYF
DNA: TGTGCCAGCAGCTCACAGGGGCCGGAGACCCAGTACTTC
J: TRBJ2-5
length: 13
V: TRBV7-6
size: .
D: TRBD1

CDR3: CASSPQGGNQPQHF
DNA: TGTGCCAGCAGCCCACAGGGGGGCAATCAGCCCCAGCATTTT
J: TRBJ1-5
length: 14
V: TRBV7-2
size: .
D: TRBD1

CDR3: CASTSGNTYEQYF
DNA: TGTGCCAGCACTAGCGGGAACACCTACGAGCAGTACTTC
J: TRBJ2-7
length: 13
V: TRBV19
size: .
D: TRBD2

CDR3: CASSMNLIAETQYF
DNA: TGTGCCAGTAGTATGAATTTGATTGCGGAGACCCAGTACTTC
J: TRBJ2-5
length: 14
V: TRBV19
size: .
D: .

CDR3: CASSSPGQGTLNTEAFF
DNA: TGTGCCAGCAGCTCGCCGGGACAGGGGACCCTGAACACTGAAGCTTTCTTT
J: TRBJ1-1
length: 17
V: TRBV5-4
size: .
D: TRBD1

CDR3: CASSGSSSGSSYEQYF
DNA: TGTGCCAGCAGTGGTTCCTCTAGCGGTAGCTCCTACGAGCAGTACTTC
J: TRBJ2-7
length: 16
V: TRBV6-1
size: .
D: TRBD2

CDR3: CASSGWGPETQYF
DNA: TGTGCCAGCAGTGGTTGGGGCCCAGAGACCCAGTACTTC
J: TRBJ2-5
length: 13
V: TRBV2
size: .
D: .

CDR3: CASSLEGSWYEQYF
DNA: TGTGCCAGCAGCTTAGAGGGCAGCTGGTACGAGCAGTACTTC
J: TRBJ2-7
length: 14
V: TRBV7-6
size: .
D: .

CDR3: CASSFSGLATHTQYF
DNA: TGTGCCAGCAGCTTTTCGGGACTAGCGACGCATACGCAGTATTTT
J: TRBJ2-3
length: 15
V: TRBV5-8
size: .
D: TRBD2

CDR3: CASTRGGAGEQYF
DNA: TGTGCCAGCACCCGGGGGGGGGCGGGCGAGCAGTACTTC
J: TRBJ2-7
length: 13
V: TRBV6-5
size: few
D: TRBD2

CDR3: CASSLGGSGSWFF
DNA: TGTGCCAGCAGCTTAGGAGGCAGCGGGAGTTGGTTCTTC
J: TRBJ2-1
length: 13
V: TRBV7-9
size: .
D: TRBD2

CDR3: CSVEQGAEQPQHF
DNA: TGCAGCGTTGAACAGGGGGCAGAGCAGCCCCAGCATTTT
J: TRBJ1-5
length: 13
V: TRBV29-1
size: once
D: TRBD1

CDR3: CASSEVVETQYF
DNA: TGTGCCAGCAGTGAAGTGGTGGAGACCCAGTACTTC
J: TRBJ2-5
length: 12
V: TRBV2
size: .
D: .

CDR3: CASSFSEWETQYF
DNA: TGCGCCAGCAGCTTCAGCGAGTGGGAGACCCAGTACTTC
J: TRBJ2-5
length: 13
V: TRBV5-1
size: .
D: .

CDR3: CSVGSEQFF
DNA: TGCAGCGTTGGGTCTGAGCAGTTCTTC
J: TRBJ2-1
length: 9
V: TRBV29-1
size: .
D: .

CDR3: CASSQYGGPGDEQFF
DNA: TGTGCCAGCAGCCAGTACGGGGGGCCGGGGGATGAGCAGTTCTTC
J: TRBJ2-1
length: 15
V: TRBV7-2
size: .
D: .

CDR3: CASSLTSSGNTIYF
DNA: TGTGCCAGCAGTTTGACGAGCTCTGGAAACACCATATATTTT
J: TRBJ1-3
length: 14
V: TRBV28
size: medium-sized
D: .

CDR3: CASSEALGRGTDTQYF
DNA: TGTGCCAGCAGTGAAGCGCTGGGCCGAGGCACAGATACGCAGTATTTT
J: TRBJ2-3
length: 16
V: TRBV6-1
size: .
D: .

CDR3: CAWGPGQAFYEQYF
DNA: TGTGCCTGGGGTCCAGGACAGGCGTTCTACGAGCAGTACTTC
J: TRBJ2-7
length: 14
V: TRBV30
size: .
D: TRBD1

CDR3: CASSLVASLSWEQFF
DNA: TGTGCCAGCAGCTTAGTAGCTTCCCTGTCATGGGAGCAGTTCTTC
J: TRBJ2-1
length: 15
V: TRBV7-2
size: .
D: .

CDR3: CASTRQGADTQYF
DNA: TGTGCCAGCACCCGGCAGGGTGCAGATACGCAGTATTTT
J: TRBJ2-3
length: 13
V: TRBV28
size: once
D: .

CDR3: CASSSPTGVPTDTQYF
DNA: TGTGCCAGCAGCTCACCAACGGGGGTCCCCACAGATACGCAGTATTTT
J: TRBJ2-3
length: 16
V: TRBV7-6
size: .
D: .

CDR3: CASSPFGTGYYGYTF
DNA: TGTGCCAGCTCACCTTTTGGGACAGGGTACTATGGCTACACCTTC
J: TRBJ1-2
length: 15
V: TRBV18
size: .
D: TRBD1

CDR3: CASSVVPVSGYGYTF
DNA: TGTGCCAGCAGCGTAGTCCCGGTGTCAGGCTATGGCTACACCTTC
J: TRBJ1-2
length: 15
V: TRBV9
size: .
D: .

CDR3: CSVPGGSATTDTQYF
DNA: TGCAGCGTCCCCGGAGGCTCCGCGACCACAGATACGCAGTATTTT
J: TRBJ2-3
length: 15
V: TRBV29-1
size: .
D: .

CDR3: CASSLYGINEKLFF
DNA: TGCGCCAGCAGCTTGTATGGGATTAATGAAAAACTGTTTTTT
J: TRBJ1-4
length: 14
V: TRBV5-1
size: .
D: .

CDR3: CASSLAAGSGNQPQHF
DNA: TGTGCCAGCAGCTTAGCGGCGGGGAGTGGCAATCAGCCCCAGCATTTT
J: TRBJ1-5
length: 16
V: TRBV7-9
size: .
D: .

CDR3: CASSLGEMRYEQYF
DNA: TGCGCCAGCAGCTTGGGAGAAATGAGGTACGAGCAGTACTTC
J: TRBJ2-7
length: 14
V: TRBV5-1
size: once
D: .

CDR3: CASSPGKETQYF
DNA: TGTGCCAGCAGTCCGGGAAAAGAGACCCAGTACTTC
J: TRBJ2-5
length: 12
V: TRBV28
size: .
D: .

CDR3: CASSPGGRAGETQYF
DNA: TGTGCCAGCAGCCCCGGCGGGAGGGCCGGGGAGACCCAGTACTTC
J: TRBJ2-5
length: 15
V: TRBV7-2
size: .
D: TRBD2

CDR3: CASSSGTSGRALGDTQYF
DNA: TGTGCCAGCAGTTCCGGGACTAGCGGGAGGGCCCTGGGGGATACGCAGTATTTT
J: TRBJ2-3
length: 18
V: TRBV28
size: once
D: TRBD2